This T cell receptor (beta chain) comes out of a study of blood T cell repertoires in COVID-19. Study at large: There were acute and convalescent COVID-19 samples, and they came from the United States, Italy and Spain.

Authors' methods: The assay estimated nucleated cells by amplifying reference gene primers. Using immunoSEQ multiplex PCR, the repertoire was profiled, and TCRdb retains in-frame clones only, with some absent. That table gives V, J and clone size, and the DNA gave D and trimming. The repertoire consists of some 180,000 clones, with 85% to 90% occurring once and the leading ten covering about 0.58%. Sequenced material: peripheral blood. The TCR comes from a man in his fifties with acute or convalescent COVID-19.

The CDR3 reads CAWSPGGGAKKLFF. In DNA form, the CDR3 reads TGTGCCTGGAGTCCGGGAGGCGGGGCGAAAAAACTGTTTTTT. The chain recombines TRBV30 with TRBJ1-4; maybe TRBD1 (5 bases). V gave up 2 bases and J gave up 9 bases, with 16 bases separating them. The CDR3 loop spans 14 amino acids. Germline loops: CDR1 GTSNPN, CDR2 SVGIG (reference sequence).